The present T cell receptor (beta chain) was sequenced within a study of PD-1 blockade in classical Hodgkin lymphoma. Study context: Each patient was given nivolumab 3 mg/kg through a vein every 2 weeks. Broader study findings: The study found complete responders had baseline diversity similar to newly diagnosed patients.

As for this clone: Its antigen is undetermined.

In germline, CDR1 is MNHEY, CDR2 SVGAGI. Trimming cost V 6 bases and J 2 bases; bases outside gene matches: 6. The CDR3 covers 14 residues. The patients all showed relapse after autologous stem cell transplantation, while their brentuximab vedotin exposure varied. Using immunoSEQ multiplex PCR, the repertoire was profiled, and TCRdb retains in-frame clones only, with some absent. Of some 84,000 clones in the sample, under 90% were seen once. Here the sequenced sample was peripheral blood mononuclear cells (PBMCs), taken at baseline. The TCR originated in a human donor with classical Hodgkin lymphoma. The rearrangement uses TRBV6-5 and TRBJ2-7; 8 bases are shared with TRBD2. The CDR3 sequence: CASRSLAVAYEQYF. The CDR3 DNA follows: TGTGCCAGCAGGTCACTAGCGGTCGCCTACGAGCAGTACTTC.